Given below is one TCR beta chain in context. Its antigen is unknown. Germline assignment: CDR1 MRHNA and CDR2 SNTAGT. This CDR3 has 14 residues. J gave up 8 bases and V 8 bases, and 11 bases lay outside the gene matches. These data originate in a study of STAT5B mutations in CD4+ large granular lymphocyte leukemia. Study-wide points: Main leukemic clonotypes were patient-specific, but approximately 27% appeared at low frequency elsewhere.

The data were produced by immunoSEQ multiplex PCR, yet TCRdb's version contains in-frame clones alone and is incomplete. The sample lists tens of thousands of clones, around 70% occurring once. This rearrangement joins TRBV6-4 to TRBJ2-2; 7 bases match TRBD2. This sequence was found in a human donor in good health. The specimen sequenced was CD4+ T cells from blood buffy coats. CDR3 loop: CASRWEGPAGELFF. Here the CDR3 DNA reads TGTGCCAGCCGTTGGGAGGGACCCGCGGGGGAGCTGTTTTTT.